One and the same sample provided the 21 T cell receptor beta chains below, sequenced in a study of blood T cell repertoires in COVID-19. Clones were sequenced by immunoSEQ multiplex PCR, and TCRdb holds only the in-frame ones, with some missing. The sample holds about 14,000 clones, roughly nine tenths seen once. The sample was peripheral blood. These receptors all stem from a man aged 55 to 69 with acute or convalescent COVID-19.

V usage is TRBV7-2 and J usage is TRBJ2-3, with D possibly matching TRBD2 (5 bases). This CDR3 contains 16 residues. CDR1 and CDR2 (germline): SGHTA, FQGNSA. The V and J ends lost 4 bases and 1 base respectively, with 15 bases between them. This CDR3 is CASSSPPSSRTDTQYF. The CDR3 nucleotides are TGTGCCAGCAGCTCACCTCCTAGCTCTCGCACAGATACGCAGTATTTT.

The CDR3 protein is CASRPQPGQGVEKLFF. CDR3 in DNA: TGTGCCAGCAGACCACAACCGGGACAGGGGGTTGAAAAACTGTTTTTT. The rearrangement links TRBV28 to TRBJ1-4, with TRBD1 matching over 11 bases. The CDR3 consists of 16 residues. J gave up 7 bases and V 6 bases, and 10 bases lay outside the gene matches. The germline CDR1 and CDR2 sequences are MDHEN and SYDVKM.

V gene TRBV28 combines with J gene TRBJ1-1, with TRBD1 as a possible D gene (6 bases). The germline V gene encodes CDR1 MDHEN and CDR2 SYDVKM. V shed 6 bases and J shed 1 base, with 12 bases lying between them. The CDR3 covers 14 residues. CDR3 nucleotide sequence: TGTGCCAGCAGCTCTCAGGGGAAGAACACTGAAGCTTTCTTT. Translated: CASSSQGKNTEAFF.

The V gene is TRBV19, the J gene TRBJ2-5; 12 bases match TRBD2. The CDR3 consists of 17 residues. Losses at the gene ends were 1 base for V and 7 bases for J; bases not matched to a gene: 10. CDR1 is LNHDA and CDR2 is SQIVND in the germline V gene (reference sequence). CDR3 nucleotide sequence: TGTGCCAGTAGTATAGGTGGGGGACTAGCGGGCACCGCGACCCAGTACTTC. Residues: CASSIGGGLAGTATQYF.

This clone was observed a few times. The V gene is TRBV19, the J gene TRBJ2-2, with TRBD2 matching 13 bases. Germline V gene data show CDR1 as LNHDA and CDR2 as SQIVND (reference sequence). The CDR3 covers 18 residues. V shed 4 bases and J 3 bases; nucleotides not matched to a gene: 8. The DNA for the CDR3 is TGTGCCAGTAGTAACTCCTTGACTAGCGGGAGGTACACCGGGGAGCTGTTTTTT. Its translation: CASSNSLTSGRYTGELFF.

The CDR3 protein is CSVEWLAAYNEQFF. The CDR3 nucleotides read TGCAGCGTTGAATGGCTAGCGGCGTACAATGAGCAGTTCTTC. The chain joins TRBV29-1 to TRBJ2-1; 7 positions match TRBD2. CDR3 length: 14 residues. The germline gives CDR1 SQVTM, CDR2 ANQGSEA. The V and J ends lost 2 bases and 4 bases, in that order; junction bases with no gene match: 5.

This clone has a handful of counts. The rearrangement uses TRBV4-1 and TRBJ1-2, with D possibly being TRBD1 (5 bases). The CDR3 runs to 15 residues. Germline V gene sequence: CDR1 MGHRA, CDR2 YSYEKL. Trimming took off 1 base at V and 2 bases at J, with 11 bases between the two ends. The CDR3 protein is CASSQGIRGNYGYTF. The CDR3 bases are TGCGCCAGCAGCCAAGGAATTAGGGGAAACTATGGCTACACCTTC.

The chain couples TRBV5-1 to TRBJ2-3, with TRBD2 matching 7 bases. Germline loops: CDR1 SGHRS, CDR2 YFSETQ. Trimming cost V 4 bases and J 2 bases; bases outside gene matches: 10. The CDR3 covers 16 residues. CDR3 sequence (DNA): TGCGCCAGCAGCCCTGACCGGCTAGCGGTCACAGATACGCAGTATTTT. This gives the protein CASSPDRLAVTDTQYF.

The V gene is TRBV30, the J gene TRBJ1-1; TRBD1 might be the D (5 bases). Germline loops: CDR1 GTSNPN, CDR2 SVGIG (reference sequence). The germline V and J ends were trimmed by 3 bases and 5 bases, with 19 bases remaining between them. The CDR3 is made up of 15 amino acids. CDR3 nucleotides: TGTGCCTGGAGATCAAAAGGGGCGGCTGCTACTGAAGCTTTCTTT. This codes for CAWRSKGAAATEAFF.

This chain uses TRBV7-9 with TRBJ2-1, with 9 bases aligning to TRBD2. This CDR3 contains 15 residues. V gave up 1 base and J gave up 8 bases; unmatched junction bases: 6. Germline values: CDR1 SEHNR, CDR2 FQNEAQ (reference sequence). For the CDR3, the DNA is TGTGCCAGCAGCTTAGTGACTAGCGGAGGGGATGAGCAGTTCTTC. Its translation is CASSLVTSGGDEQFF.

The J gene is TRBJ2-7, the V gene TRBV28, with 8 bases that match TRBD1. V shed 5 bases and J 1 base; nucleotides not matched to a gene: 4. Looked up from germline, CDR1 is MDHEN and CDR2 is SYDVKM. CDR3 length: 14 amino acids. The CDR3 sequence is CASSSRTGSYEQYF. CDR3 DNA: TGTGCCAGCAGTAGCCGGACAGGGTCCTACGAGCAGTACTTC.

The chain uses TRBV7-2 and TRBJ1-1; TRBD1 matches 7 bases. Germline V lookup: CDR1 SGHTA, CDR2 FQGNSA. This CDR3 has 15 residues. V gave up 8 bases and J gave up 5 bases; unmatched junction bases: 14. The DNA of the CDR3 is TGTGCCAGCTCCTGGCCAGGGGGTCGGTTGACTGAAGCTTTCTTT. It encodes CASSWPGGRLTEAFF.

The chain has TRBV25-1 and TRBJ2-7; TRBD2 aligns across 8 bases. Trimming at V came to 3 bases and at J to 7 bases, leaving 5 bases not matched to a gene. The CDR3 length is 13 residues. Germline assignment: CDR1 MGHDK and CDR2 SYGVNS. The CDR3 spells CASSDSRGGEQYF. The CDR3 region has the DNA TGTGCCAGCAGTGACTCCCGGGGGGGAGAGCAGTACTTC.

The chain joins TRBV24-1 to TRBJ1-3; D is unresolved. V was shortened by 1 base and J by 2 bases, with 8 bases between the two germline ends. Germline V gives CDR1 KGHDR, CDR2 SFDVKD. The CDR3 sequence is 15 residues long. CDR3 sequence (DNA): TGTGCCACCAGTGATTTAACAGAGACTGGAAACACCATATATTTT. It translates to CATSDLTETGNTIYF.

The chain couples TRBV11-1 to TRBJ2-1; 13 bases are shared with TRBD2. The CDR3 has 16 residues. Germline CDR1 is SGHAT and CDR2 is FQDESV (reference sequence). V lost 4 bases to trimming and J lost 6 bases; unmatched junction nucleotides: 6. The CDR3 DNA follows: TGTGCCAGCAGCTCGACCGGACTAGCGGGAGCCAATGAGCAGTTCTTC. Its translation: CASSSTGLAGANEQFF.

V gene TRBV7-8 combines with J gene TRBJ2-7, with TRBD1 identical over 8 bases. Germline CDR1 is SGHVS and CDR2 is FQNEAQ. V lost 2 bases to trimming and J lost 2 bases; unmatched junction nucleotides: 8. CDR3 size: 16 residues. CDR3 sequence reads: CASSLPTGDGTYEQYF. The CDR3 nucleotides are TGTGCCAGCAGCTTACCGACAGGGGACGGGACCTACGAGCAGTACTTC.

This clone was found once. This CDR3 reads CASSRTGYEQYF. Written as DNA, the CDR3 is TGTGCCAGCAGCCGTACAGGGTACGAGCAGTACTTC. V is TRBV5-4 and J is TRBJ2-7; the D gene is possibly TRBD1 (6 bases). Trimming cost V 4 bases and J 4 bases, with 9 bases left between them. Looked up from germline, CDR1 is SGHNT and CDR2 is YYREEE (reference sequence). This CDR3 is 12 amino acids long.

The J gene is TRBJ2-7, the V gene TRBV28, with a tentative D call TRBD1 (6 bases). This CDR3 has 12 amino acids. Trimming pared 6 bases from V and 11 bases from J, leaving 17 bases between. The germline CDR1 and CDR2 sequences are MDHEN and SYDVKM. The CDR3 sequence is CASRPDSFVEYF. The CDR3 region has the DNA TGTGCCAGCAGACCGGACAGCTTCGTGGAGTACTTC.

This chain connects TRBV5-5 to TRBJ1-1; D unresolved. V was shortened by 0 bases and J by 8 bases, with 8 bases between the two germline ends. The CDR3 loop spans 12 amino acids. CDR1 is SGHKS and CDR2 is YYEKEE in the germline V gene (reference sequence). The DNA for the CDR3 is TGTGCCAGCAGCTTGGAGCCGGGGGAAGCTTTCTTT. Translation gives CASSLEPGEAFF.

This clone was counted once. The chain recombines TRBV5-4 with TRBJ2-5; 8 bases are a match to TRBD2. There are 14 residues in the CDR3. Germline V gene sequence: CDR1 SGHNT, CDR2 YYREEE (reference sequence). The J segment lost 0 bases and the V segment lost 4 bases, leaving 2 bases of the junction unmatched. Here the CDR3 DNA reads TGTGCCAGCAGCCTGGGACTAGACCAAGAGACCCAGTACTTC. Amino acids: CASSLGLDQETQYF. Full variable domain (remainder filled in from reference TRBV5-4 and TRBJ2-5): ETGVTQSPTHLIKTRGQQVTLRCSSQSGHNTVSWYQQALGQGPQFIFQYYREEENGRGNFPPRFSGLQFPNYSSELNVNALELDDSALYLCASSLGLDQETQYFGPGTRLLVL.

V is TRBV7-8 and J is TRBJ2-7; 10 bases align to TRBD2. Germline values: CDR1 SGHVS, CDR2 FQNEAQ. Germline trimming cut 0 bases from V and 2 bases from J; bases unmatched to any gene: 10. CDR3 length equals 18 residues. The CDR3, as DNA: TGTGCCAGCAGCTTAGCGTATAGGGCTAGCGGGGGAACCTACGAGCAGTACTTC. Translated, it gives CASSLAYRASGGTYEQYF.